These 25 T cell receptor beta chains were all obtained from the same sample, sequenced in a study of blood T cell repertoires in COVID-19. TCRdb keeps only in-frame clones here, not all; method: immunoSEQ multiplex PCR. The table includes 45,000 to 55,000 clones, about 90% detected once. What was sequenced was peripheral blood. The receptor source for this set is a human donor in a cohort sampled during active COVID-19.

The chain is built from TRBV5-4 and TRBJ1-2, with 7 bases lining up with TRBD1. Trimming at V came to 3 bases and at J to 2 bases, leaving 4 bases not matched to a gene. Germline V gene sequence: CDR1 SGHNT, CDR2 YYREEE (reference sequence). This CDR3 is 14 amino acids long. The CDR3 loop is CASSSGQINYGYTF. Here the CDR3 DNA reads TGTGCCAGCAGCTCGGGACAGATAAACTATGGCTACACCTTC.

The CDR3 here is CASSRGTGGEKLFF. The CDR3 DNA reads TGTGCCAGCTCACGAGGAACGGGGGGTGAAAAACTGTTTTTT. V usage is TRBV18 and J usage is TRBJ1-4; D is possibly TRBD1 (5 bases). Trimming shortened V by 4 bases and J by 7 bases, and 13 bases separated the two germline ends. The CDR3 length is 14 residues. The germline V gene encodes CDR1 KGHSH and CDR2 LQKENI.

The chain employs TRBV6-5 and TRBJ2-7; a weak D match, TRBD1 (5 bases). The length of the CDR3 is 11 residues. Germline V gives CDR1 MNHEY, CDR2 SVGAGI. V lost 7 bases, J lost 5 bases, and 9 bases lay in between. The CDR3 is CASTLGDEQYF. DNA of the CDR3: TGTGCCAGCACCCTAGGGGACGAGCAGTACTTC.

The chain links TRBV7-9 to TRBJ2-1; 11 positions agree with TRBD2. The germline V gene encodes CDR1 SEHNR and CDR2 FQNEAQ (reference sequence). V trimming: 2 bases; J trimming: 1 base; junction bases outside the gene matches: 4. This CDR3 is 17 amino acids long. CDR3 in DNA: TGTGCCAGCAGCTTACTAGCGGGGGGCCGTTCCTACAATGAGCAGTTCTTC. Amino acid sequence: CASSLLAGGRSYNEQFF.

The chain uses TRBV6-5 and TRBJ2-7; the match to TRBD2 covers 8 bases. The V gene end was trimmed by 7 bases and the J gene end by 7 bases; junction bases not matched to a gene: 12. The germline V gene has CDR1 MNHEY and CDR2 SVGAGI. The CDR3 sequence is 14 residues long. In nucleotides, the CDR3 is TGTGCCAGCAATAGGGCGCGGGAGGTAGGTGAGCAGTACTTC. Amino acids: CASNRAREVGEQYF.

The CDR3, as DNA: TGTGCCAGTGCCCGGACTAGTCGGAACGAGCAGTACTTC. This gives the protein CASARTSRNEQYF. J is TRBJ2-7 and V is TRBV19; 7 bases are a match to TRBD2. Unmatched junction bases numbered 9, after V lost 8 bases and J lost 5 bases. The CDR3 totals 13 residues. Per the germline V gene, CDR1 is LNHDA and CDR2 is SQIVND (reference sequence).

The rearrangement links TRBV6-5 to TRBJ2-2; TRBD2 aligns across 12 bases. V dropped 2 bases and J dropped 4; count of bases not matched to a gene: 2. The CDR3 contains 16 residues. Per the germline V gene, CDR1 is MNHEY and CDR2 is SVGAGI. CDR3: CASSYKLAGGTGELFF. CDR3 in DNA: TGTGCCAGCAGTTACAAACTAGCGGGGGGCACCGGGGAGCTGTTTTTT.

The chain links TRBV9 to TRBJ2-1; the match to TRBD2 covers 7 bases. Germline loops: CDR1 SGDLS, CDR2 YYNGEE. With V trimmed by 2 bases and J by 5 bases, 4 bases remained unmatched. This CDR3 has 14 amino acids. The CDR3 region is CASSVLAGHNEQFF. The CDR3 DNA is TGTGCCAGCAGCGTGTTAGCGGGCCACAATGAGCAGTTCTTC.

The rearrangement uses TRBV28 and TRBJ1-2; D possibly corresponds to TRBD1 (5 bases). Trimming removed 2 bases at V and 9 bases at J, with 7 bases between. The CDR3 runs 11 residues. The germline V gene encodes CDR1 MDHEN and CDR2 SYDVKM. CDR3 bases: TGTGCCAGCAGTTTACAGGGTCGCTACACCTTC. This sequence encodes CASSLQGRYTF.

The chain carries TRBV5-4 and TRBJ1-6, with 8 bases identical to TRBD1. There are 16 residues in the CDR3. Trimming cost V 2 bases and J 11 bases; bases outside gene matches: 12. Looked up from germline, CDR1 is SGHNT and CDR2 is YYREEE (reference sequence). CDR3 residues: CASSLALAGGGTPLHF. CDR3 DNA sequence: TGTGCCAGCAGCTTAGCGCTGGCAGGGGGCGGAACACCCCTCCACTTT. Full variable domain (missing parts from reference TRBV5-4 and TRBJ1-6): ETGVTQSPTHLIKTRGQQVTLRCSSQSGHNTVSWYQQALGQGPQFIFQYYREEENGRGNFPPRFSGLQFPNYSSELNVNALELDDSALYLCASSLALAGGGTPLHFGNGTRLTVT.

This chain uses TRBV4-2 with TRBJ2-3; 10 bases line up with TRBD2. CDR3 length: 19 residues. Germline trimming cut 3 bases from V and 0 bases from J; bases unmatched to any gene: 12. Per germline, CDR1 LGHNA and CDR2 YNFKEQ. The CDR3 bases are TGTGCCAGCAGCCATCAAGACGCCCTAGCGGGGGACAGCACAGATACGCAGTATTTT. Translation: CASSHQDALAGDSTDTQYF.

This clone turned up a few times. This chain connects TRBV5-6 to TRBJ1-2; D is unclear. V was trimmed by 5 bases and J by 13 bases, leaving 18 bases between them. The CDR3 has 12 residues. Per germline, CDR1 SGHDT and CDR2 YYEEEE. The CDR3 sequence is CASSGPRRSGTF. Here the CDR3 DNA reads TGTGCCAGCAGTGGCCCCCGCCGATCTGGCACCTTC.

The sample holds one count of this clone. The chain combines TRBV18 with TRBJ1-2, with D hard to call. The CDR3 is 15 residues long. Germline V CDR1 and CDR2: KGHSH, LQKENI. Deletions cut 3 bases from V and 0 bases from J, with 11 bases between. This chain's CDR3 is CASSPFRGSNYGYTF. CDR3 DNA sequence: TGTGCCAGCTCACCTTTCCGCGGATCTAACTATGGCTACACCTTC.

V usage is TRBV29-1 and J usage is TRBJ2-1, with 7 bases identical to TRBD2. V was pared by 4 bases and J by 9 bases, with 12 bases of the junction left unmatched. The CDR3 has 14 residues. In germline, CDR1 is SQVTM, CDR2 ANQGSEA. This chain's CDR3 is CSVGRSLGGGEQFF. CDR3 sequence (DNA): TGCAGCGTTGGGCGGTCACTAGGCGGGGGTGAGCAGTTCTTC.

V and J are TRBV7-8 and TRBJ2-1, with 16 bases lining up with TRBD2. V trimming: 1 base; J trimming: 1 base; junction bases outside the gene matches: 4. CDR1 is SGHVS and CDR2 is FQNEAQ in the germline V gene. The length of the CDR3 is 19 residues. This CDR3 reads CASSLGGLAGGKSYNEQFF. As DNA, the CDR3 is TGTGCCAGCAGCTTAGGGGGACTAGCGGGAGGGAAATCCTACAATGAGCAGTTCTTC.

This sequence joins TRBV19 and TRBJ1-4; 7 positions agree with TRBD1. The CDR3 covers 16 residues. From germline, CDR1 is LNHDA and CDR2 SQIVND (reference sequence). Trimming at V came to 3 bases and at J to 2 bases, leaving 6 bases not matched to a gene. Here the CDR3 DNA reads TGTGCCAGTAGTATTCTCTCCAGGGGGACTAATGAAAAACTGTTTTTT. This translates into CASSILSRGTNEKLFF.

The chain couples TRBV7-8 to TRBJ1-5, with 8 bases matching TRBD1. The V and J ends lost 5 bases and 9 bases, in that order; junction bases with no gene match: 6. CDR3 length: 13 residues. The germline gives CDR1 SGHVS, CDR2 FQNEAQ. DNA for the CDR3: TGTGCCAGCAGCGCTAGGACAGGGAGGCCCCAGCATTTT. It specifies CASSARTGRPQHF. Using reference TRBV7-8 and TRBJ1-5 for the parts outside the CDR3, the full variable domain is GAGVSQSPRYKVAKRGQDVALRCDPISGHVSLFWYQQALGQGPEFLTYFQNEAQLDKSGLPSDRFFAERPEGSVSTLKIQRTQQEDSAVYLCASSARTGRPQHFGDGTRLSIL.

This chain uses TRBV9 with TRBJ1-4, with D hard to call. V shed 4 bases and J shed 2 bases, with 6 bases lying between them. The length of the CDR3 is 13 residues. Germline loops: CDR1 SGDLS, CDR2 YYNGEE. The CDR3, as DNA: TGTGCCAGCAGCCCTCCGACTAATGAAAAACTGTTTTTT. Translated: CASSPPTNEKLFF. The whole variable domain, remainder taken from reference TRBV9 and TRBJ1-4, is DSGVTQTPKHLITATGQRVTLRCSPRSGDLSVYWYQQSLDQGLQFLIQYYNGEERAKGNILERFSAQQFPDLHSELNLSSLELGDSALYFCASSPPTNEKLFFGSGTQLSVL.

The chain couples TRBV9 to TRBJ2-3, with 11 bases matching TRBD2. Germline V CDR1 and CDR2: SGDLS, YYNGEE. With V trimmed by 0 bases and J by 6 bases, 6 bases remained unmatched. The CDR3 extends over 16 amino acids. The CDR3: CASSVGLAGRRDTQYF. The CDR3 DNA sequence: TGTGCCAGCAGCGTAGGACTAGCGGGAAGGAGGGATACGCAGTATTTT.

This clone is a singleton in its sample. V usage is TRBV29-1 and J usage is TRBJ2-3, with D perhaps TRBD1 (6 bases). The V gene's germline CDR1 is SQVTM and CDR2 ANQGSEA. This CDR3 is 14 amino acids long. V lost 5 bases and J 1 base, leaving 13 bases between the germline ends. In nucleotides, the CDR3 is TGCAGCGTTAACAGGGATGTAGGCACAGATACGCAGTATTTT. Its protein is CSVNRDVGTDTQYF.

This clone turned up a few times. The V and J genes are TRBV6-1 and TRBJ1-2, with TRBD1 identical over 9 bases. Losses at the gene ends were 2 bases for V and 6 bases for J; bases not matched to a gene: 1. The CDR3 has 13 residues. CDR1 MNHNS and CDR2 SASEGT come from the germline V gene. CDR3 in amino acids: CASSERDRDGYTF. The DNA of the CDR3 is TGTGCCAGCAGTGAACGGGACAGGGATGGCTACACCTTC.

This chain connects TRBV28 to TRBJ2-7; TRBD1 matches at 8 bases. Trimming removed 3 bases from V and 3 bases from J; junction bases left unmatched: 7. Germline V CDR1 and CDR2: MDHEN, SYDVKM. The CDR3 spans 15 residues. In nucleotides, the CDR3 is TGTGCCAGCAGTTTGAGGGGGGACAGGAGCTACGAGCAGTACTTC. This translates into CASSLRGDRSYEQYF.

The chain is built from TRBV23-1 and TRBJ1-2; D is undetermined. TRBV23-1 is assigned to the ORF class and has an uncertain function. The CDR3 has 12 residues. Trimming took off 2 bases at V and 7 bases at J, with 8 bases between the two ends. Written as DNA, the CDR3 is TGCGCCAGCAGTCAAGGGGAGGGTGGCTACACCTTC. It yields the protein CASSQGEGGYTF.

The chain combines TRBV6-4 with TRBJ2-1; 11 bases fit TRBD2. Germline lookup yields CDR1 MRHNA and CDR2 SNTAGT. V lost 3 bases and J lost 0; bases outside the gene matches: 10. The CDR3 has 19 residues. CDR3 nucleotide sequence: TGTGCCAGCAGTGATACTAGCGGGGGTTTCCGACGCTCCTACAATGAGCAGTTCTTC. Protein sequence: CASSDTSGGFRRSYNEQFF.

V is TRBV2 and J is TRBJ2-7; 7 nucleotides align to TRBD1. Trimming took 8 bases from V and 1 from J; bases not matched to a gene: 11. In germline, CDR1 is SNHLY, CDR2 FYNNEI. The CDR3 is 15 residues long. CDR3 DNA sequence: TGTGCCAGCGGCCGAGACGGGACAGCTTCCTACGAGCAGTACTTC. This encodes CASGRDGTASYEQYF.